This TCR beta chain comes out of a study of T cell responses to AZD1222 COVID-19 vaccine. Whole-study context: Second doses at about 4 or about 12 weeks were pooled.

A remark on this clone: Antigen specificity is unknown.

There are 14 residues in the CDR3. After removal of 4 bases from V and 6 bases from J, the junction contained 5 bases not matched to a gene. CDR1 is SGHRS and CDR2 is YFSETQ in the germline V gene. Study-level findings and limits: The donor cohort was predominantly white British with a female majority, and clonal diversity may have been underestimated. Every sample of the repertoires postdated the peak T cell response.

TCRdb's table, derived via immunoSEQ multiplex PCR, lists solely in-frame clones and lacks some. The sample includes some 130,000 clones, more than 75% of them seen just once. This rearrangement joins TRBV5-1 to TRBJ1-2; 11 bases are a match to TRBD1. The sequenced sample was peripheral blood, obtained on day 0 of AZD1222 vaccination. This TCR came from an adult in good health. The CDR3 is CASSGGQGANGYTF. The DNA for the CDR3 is TGCGCCAGCAGCGGTGGACAGGGGGCGAATGGCTACACCTTC.